The 4 T cell receptor beta chains in this list originate from one sample, sequenced in a study of T-cell memory formation after mild COVID-19. A single record per CDR3 protein comes from TCRdb applying MiXCR to the 5' RACE reads. This sample has about 350,000 distinct CDR3 sequences, with about an eighth found just once. The sample consisted of PBMCs or a T cell subset sorted from them (not recorded which). These receptors were obtained from a man aged 18 to 29 who had mild COVID-19 (a few samples of this study predate the infection). Cell type and time point are not known.

This clonotype has a handful of counts. The chain couples TRBV6-2 or TRBV6-3 to TRBJ2-1; D is perhaps TRBD2 (5 bases). Germline CDR1 MNHEY, CDR2 SVGEGT. The CDR3 runs 13 residues. The germline V and J ends were trimmed by 4 bases and 5 bases, with 9 bases remaining between them. This chain's CDR3 is CASSWARDNEQFF. CDR3 in DNA: TGTGCCAGCAGTTGGGCGCGGGACAATGAGCAGTTCTTC.

The V gene is TRBV7-2, the J gene TRBJ2-3; D possibly corresponds to TRBD2 (7 bases). The germline V gene has CDR1 SGHTA and CDR2 FQGNSA. The CDR3 has 15 residues. Trimming cost V 4 bases and J 6 bases, with 17 bases left between them. The CDR3 reads CASSSLGGRKDTQYF. CDR3 DNA sequence: TGTGCCAGCAGCTCTCTGGGGGGGCGCAAGGATACGCAGTATTTT.

V is TRBV7-9 and J is TRBJ2-2; TRBD2 aligns across 9 bases. Losses at the gene ends were 5 bases for V and 8 bases for J; bases not matched to a gene: 15. Looked up from germline, CDR1 is SEHNR and CDR2 is FQNEAQ (reference sequence). This CDR3 has 17 residues. CDR3 in DNA: TGTGCCAGCAGCCAGGACGGGACTAGCAGGACCACAGGGGAGCTGTTTTTT. It translates to CASSQDGTSRTTGELFF.

This rearrangement joins TRBV7-2 to TRBJ2-3; 10 nucleotides line up with TRBD2. This CDR3 is built from 15 residues. The ends lost 7 bases at V and 3 bases at J; junction bases unmatched: 7. Germline CDR1 SGHTA, CDR2 FQGNSA. In DNA form, the CDR3 reads TGTGCCAGCAATCGAGCGGGGGGGCCAACAGATACGCAGTATTTT. Translated: CASNRAGGPTDTQYF.